The TCR beta chain described here comes from a study of T cell repertoires in cytomegalovirus infection. On the study more broadly: Well-studied HLA-B-restricted epitopes and recently identified HLA-C-restricted epitopes of CMV were both used in the study. An indication of both CMV infection and matching HLA type came from public TCR beta signatures.

Trimming left V 7 bases short and J 3 bases short, with 19 bases between. Germline loops: CDR1 MNHEY, CDR2 SMNVEV (reference sequence). The CDR3 consists of 17 residues. MiXCR was run by TCRdb on the reads, yielding one entry per CDR3 protein. The table has about 140,000 distinct CDR3 sequences, more than 25% seen once. As concerns this clonotype: Its antigen remains unknown.

Findings of the study overall: Cumulated frequencies of public TCR beta families served to identify carriers of CMV plus the relevant HLA.

This receptor was identified in a human donor in good health (CMV status not recorded). Some clones in this sample may be carry-over from other donors' samples. The rearrangement joins TRBV27 to TRBJ2-6; tentative D call: TRBD2 (6 bases). The sequencing used CD8+ T cells from cultured PBMCs, collected from culture after CMV antigen stimulation. CDR3 DNA sequence: TGTGCCAGCACCCCCAGCGGGTTTTACCTTGGGGCCAACGTCCTGACTTTC. This codes for CASTPSGFYLGANVLTF.